These 12 T cell receptor beta chains were sequenced from one sample in a study of blood T cells in healthy people across ages. For the second PCR, which ran for about 6 to 11 cycles, a sample-barcoded 5' primer and a J-beta primer mix were used. From the 5' RACE reads, TCRdb called clonotypes with MiXCR, one entry per CDR3 protein. The sample consists of around 690,000 distinct CDR3 sequences, roughly three fifths of them appearing once. The source material was blood. The receptors originated from a man between 60 and 75 years old in good health.

V gene TRBV3-1 combines with J gene TRBJ2-7, with D maybe TRBD1 (6 bases). This CDR3 is 15 amino acids long. Germline V lookup: CDR1 LGHDT, CDR2 YNNKEL (reference sequence). Trimming removed 1 base from V and 2 bases from J, with 12 bases in between. CDR3 sequence (DNA): TGTGCCAGCAGCCAAGTACAGGGAGCCCCCTACGAGCAGTACTTC. It encodes CASSQVQGAPYEQYF.

The chain joins TRBV7-2 to TRBJ1-6; D gene ambiguous. V was pared by 5 bases and J by 6 bases, with 5 bases between. The V gene's germline CDR1 is SGHTA and CDR2 FQGNSA. The CDR3 is 12 residues long. This chain's CDR3 is CASSQVNSPLHF. CDR3 nucleotide sequence: TGTGCCAGCAGCCAGGTTAATTCACCCCTCCACTTT.

This clonotype turned up a few times. V gene TRBV7-6 combines with J gene TRBJ2-5; no clear D gene. Trimming cost V 8 bases and J 11 bases, with 21 bases left between them. The CDR3 has 13 amino acids. The germline gives CDR1 SGHVS, CDR2 FNYEAQ. The CDR3 DNA sequence: TGTGCCAGCTCCTTGGGCCCCCTCCAGGAGCAGTACTTC. Its protein is CASSLGPLQEQYF.

This rearrangement joins TRBV29-1 to TRBJ2-7; TRBD2 agrees at 11 bases. CDR1 and CDR2 from the germline V gene are SQVTM and ANQGSEA. V lost 6 bases and J lost 2; bases outside the gene matches: 9. The CDR3 covers 15 residues. Here the CDR3 DNA reads TGCAGCGTCACCTGGGCGACTAGCGGGACCTACGAGCAGTACTTC. It codes for CSVTWATSGTYEQYF.

V and J are TRBV7-9 and TRBJ2-3, with no clear D. CDR3 length equals 13 residues. Germline CDR1 SEHNR, CDR2 FQNEAQ (reference sequence). V shed 1 base and J shed 6 bases, with 8 bases lying between them. This CDR3 reads CASSLEAGDTQYF. CDR3 coding DNA: TGTGCCAGCAGCTTAGAGGCCGGGGATACGCAGTATTTT.

The rearrangement joins TRBV5-1 to TRBJ2-7; TRBD1 aligns across 10 bases. V lost 2 bases to trimming and J lost 3 bases; unmatched junction nucleotides: 5. The V gene's germline CDR1 is SGHRS and CDR2 YFSETQ. The CDR3 is made up of 15 amino acids. CDR3 nucleotide sequence: TGCGCCAGCAGCTTCGGAGACAGGGGGCACTACGAGCAGTACTTC. It encodes CASSFGDRGHYEQYF. Looking up the rest from reference TRBV5-1 and TRBJ2-7 gives the full variable domain: KAGVTQTPRYLIKTRGQQVTLSCSPISGHRSVSWYQQTPGQGLQFLFEYFSETQRNKGNFPGRFSGRQFSNSRSEMNVSTLELGDSALYLCASSFGDRGHYEQYFGPGTRLTVT.

The CDR3 loop is CASSRDRNEKLFF. The CDR3, as DNA: TGTGCCAGCAGTCGGGACAGGAATGAAAAACTGTTTTTT. V is TRBV28 and J is TRBJ1-4; 8 bases are a match to TRBD1. Unmatched junction bases numbered 1, after V lost 5 bases and J lost 5 bases. Germline V gives CDR1 MDHEN, CDR2 SYDVKM. This CDR3 has 13 amino acids.

J is TRBJ2-3 and V is TRBV12-3 or TRBV12-4; D is possibly TRBD2 (6 bases). Trimming removed 5 bases at V and 4 bases at J, with 13 bases between. This CDR3 region has 14 residues. The DNA for the CDR3 is TGTGCCAGCAGTCGGACGGGGGTTCCAGATACGCAGTATTTT. Protein: CASSRTGVPDTQYF.

About this clonotype itself: The junction does not match germline at one end; this may be a read error. The chain is built from TRBV6-5 and TRBJ1-1; TRBD1 aligns across 10 bases. This CDR3 comprises 15 residues. From germline, CDR1 is MNHEY and CDR2 SVGAGI. The chain's CDR3 is CASSYSRTGGTGAFF. CDR3 bases: TGTGCCAGCAGTTACTCCAGGACAGGGGGGACTGGAGCTTTCTTT.

This clonotype has a single count. The V gene is TRBV27, the J gene TRBJ2-1, with D possibly matching TRBD1 (5 bases). Germline V gives CDR1 MNHEY, CDR2 SMNVEV (reference sequence). The CDR3 has 13 amino acids. V was cut by 3 bases and J by 13 bases, with 16 bases left in between. The CDR3 coding sequence is TGTGCCAGCAGTTTTAGGGGCAGAGAGACCCAGTTCTTC. It codes for CASSFRGRETQFF.

The genes are TRBV7-9 and TRBJ1-1; unclear D gene. CDR3 size: 14 residues. V lost 5 bases to trimming and J lost 1 base, with 11 bases between them. Looked up from germline, CDR1 is SEHNR and CDR2 is FQNEAQ (reference sequence). CDR3 residues: CASSPTRTNTEAFF. CDR3 nucleotide sequence: TGTGCCAGCAGCCCCACGCGGACGAACACTGAAGCTTTCTTT.

This clonotype appeared a few times. This chain connects TRBV2 to TRBJ2-5; D remains unclear. Trimming cost V 1 base and J 5 bases, with 2 bases left between them. This CDR3 is built from 11 residues. The germline gives CDR1 SNHLY, CDR2 FYNNEI. The CDR3 region is CASSEEETQYF. CDR3 sequence (DNA): TGTGCCAGCAGTGAAGAGGAGACCCAGTACTTC.